Reported below is one TCR beta chain. The antigen is undetermined. The sample is drawn from a study of Ad26.COV2.S vaccination and SARS-CoV-2 variants. Study overall: Donor allocation was to the COV1001 Ad26.COV2.S trial arm. Whole-study results and caveats: Vaccinated and placebo-treated recipients had similar non-spike TCR breadth.

The assay was immunoSEQ multiplex PCR, and TCRdb's table has in-frame clones only and misses some. This table has about 480,000 clones, approximately 88% appearing once. CDR1 is LNHDA and CDR2 is SQIVND in the germline V gene (reference sequence). The CDR3 spans 14 residues. Trimming pared 2 bases from V and 1 base from J, leaving 8 bases between. As for treatment: around 19 received Ad26.COV2.S at low or high dose, single or two shots; roughly 5 received placebo; per-sample allocation not given. Sampling occurred on day 63 after the first vaccine or placebo injection. Vaccination employed an Ad26 vector expressing the Wuhan-strain SARS-CoV-2 spike.

Sequences were derived from peripheral blood, sampled in a trial of Ad26.COV2.S vaccine versus placebo. The TCR originated in a person between 18 and 59 years old who received the Ad26.COV2.S COVID-19 vaccine or a placebo. The rearrangement links TRBV19 to TRBJ1-1; no clear D. This chain's CDR3 is CASSISLENTEAFF. DNA for the CDR3: TGTGCCAGTAGTATAAGCTTGGAGAACACTGAAGCTTTCTTT.